The source of this T cell receptor (beta chain) is a study of T cell responses to AZD1222 COVID-19 vaccine. Study-wide context: The analysis combined second doses at about 4 or about 12 weeks.

Germline-derived CDR1 and CDR2 are MNHEY and SVGAGI. The CDR3 extends over 15 amino acids. V shed 5 bases and J 6 bases; nucleotides not matched to a gene: 11. The repertoire was sequenced with immunoSEQ multiplex PCR; TCRdb's copy has only in-frame clones and lacks some. The sample has under 200,000 clones; roughly 90% are singletons. Sequencing used peripheral blood, obtained on day 0 of AZD1222 vaccination. The sequence was collected from an adult in good health. The chain uses TRBV6-5 and TRBJ1-2; TRBD1 matches 8 bases. The CDR3 region has the DNA TGTGCCAGCAGTCCACCCAGCGGACAGGGAAATGGCTACACCTTC. As protein: CASSPPSGQGNGYTF.